This paragraph reports one T cell receptor beta chain. The sample belongs to a study of blood T cell repertoires in COVID-19. The assay was immunoSEQ multiplex PCR, and TCRdb's table has in-frame clones only and misses some. The table shows 250,000 to 350,000 clones, with roughly 90% occurring only once. Germline CDR1 reads MDHEN; CDR2 reads SYDVKM. Trimming left V 7 bases short and J 3 bases short, with 11 bases between. The CDR3 is 13 amino acids. The rearrangement links TRBV28 to TRBJ2-3, with D hard to call. The sequenced sample consisted of PBMCs or T cells enriched from blood (not recorded which). The sequence was collected from a woman aged 18-30 years who had recovered from COVID-19. The CDR3 here is CASNEIATDTQYF. In DNA, the CDR3 is TGTGCCAGCAACGAGATAGCAACAGATACGCAGTATTTT.